This T cell receptor beta chain was observed in a study of blood T cell repertoires in COVID-19. The overall study: Donors in the United States, Italy and Spain gave samples during acute or convalescent COVID-19.

Per the authors' pipeline: Nucleated cell counts were estimated from reference gene primer amplification. Sequencing was performed with immunoSEQ multiplex PCR; in TCRdb, only in-frame clones are kept and a portion is missing. The V and J calls and the clone size are those of that table, but D and trimming were determined from the DNA. The top ten hold approximately 3% of the sample, which has tens of thousands of clones, approximately 90% seen once. This clone was seen a single time. Germline V CDR1 and CDR2: LGHDT, YNNKEL (reference sequence). Trimming removed 3 bases from V and 0 bases from J, with 9 bases in between. CDR3 size: 15 residues.

The genes are TRBV3-1 (or the pseudogene TRBV3-2) and TRBJ1-3; D is perhaps TRBD1 (6 bases). The sequenced sample was peripheral blood. The clonotype comes from a man in his fifties or sixties with acute or convalescent COVID-19. CDR3 residues: CASSHDRSSGNTIYF. The CDR3, as DNA: TGTGCCAGCAGCCATGACAGGAGCTCTGGAAACACCATATATTTT.